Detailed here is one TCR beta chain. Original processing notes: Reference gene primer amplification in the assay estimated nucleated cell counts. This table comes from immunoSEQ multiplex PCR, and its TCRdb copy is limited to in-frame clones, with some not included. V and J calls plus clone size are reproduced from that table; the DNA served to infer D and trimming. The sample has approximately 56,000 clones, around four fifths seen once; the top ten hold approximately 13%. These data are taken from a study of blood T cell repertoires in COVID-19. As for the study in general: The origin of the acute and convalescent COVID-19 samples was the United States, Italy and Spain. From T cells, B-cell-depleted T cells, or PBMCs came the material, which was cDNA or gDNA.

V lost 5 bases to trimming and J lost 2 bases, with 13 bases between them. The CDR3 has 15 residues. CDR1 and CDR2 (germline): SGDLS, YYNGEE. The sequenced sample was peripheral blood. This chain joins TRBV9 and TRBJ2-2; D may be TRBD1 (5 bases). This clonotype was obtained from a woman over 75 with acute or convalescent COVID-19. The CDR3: CASSEYRSNTGELFF. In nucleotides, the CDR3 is TGTGCCAGCAGTGAATACAGGTCAAACACCGGGGAGCTGTTTTTT.